The 16 T cell receptor beta chains presented below share a single source sample, sequenced in a study of STAT5B mutations in CD4+ large granular lymphocyte leukemia. Libraries were prepared by immunoSEQ multiplex PCR; TCRdb keeps only in-frame clonotypes and omits some of them. The data show some 30,000 clones, with just under 75% seen just once and 0.85% to 1.2% held by the top ten. Sequenced input: CD4+ T cells from blood buffy coats. Source of these receptors: a human donor in good health.

This chain links TRBV5-4 with TRBJ2-1, with D tentatively TRBD1 or TRBD2 (6 bases each). V shed 0 bases and J shed 4 bases, with 17 bases lying between them. Germline V CDR1 and CDR2: SGHNT, YYREEE (reference sequence). The CDR3 is 17 residues long. The CDR3 DNA reads as TGTGCCAGCAGCTTGGAGTCTATGGGGGCGGGGTACAATGAGCAGTTCTTC. This sequence encodes CASSLESMGAGYNEQFF.

The V and J genes are TRBV15 and TRBJ2-1; TRBD1 or TRBD2 may be the D gene (5 bases each). CDR3 length: 14 residues. The germline V gene encodes CDR1 LNHNV and CDR2 YYDKDF (reference sequence). Trimming cost V 0 bases and J 10 bases, with 13 bases left between them. The CDR3 loop is CATSRDRGRGEQFF. Written as DNA, the CDR3 is TGTGCCACCAGCAGAGATCGGGGACGAGGGGAGCAGTTCTTC.

This chain links TRBV29-1 with TRBJ2-3; TRBD2 is a possible D gene (6 bases). This CDR3 region has 14 residues. The germline V gene encodes CDR1 SQVTM and CDR2 ANQGSEA. V was trimmed by 6 bases and J by 0 bases, leaving 13 bases between them. The CDR3 DNA reads as TGCAGCGTGGGGGAGGTCGGGAGCACAGATACGCAGTATTTT. Protein product: CSVGEVGSTDTQYF.

The chain carries TRBV18 and TRBJ2-7; D might be TRBD2 (6 bases). CDR3 length: 14 amino acids. V lost 2 bases to trimming and J lost 4 bases, with 12 bases between them. Germline values: CDR1 KGHSH, CDR2 LQKENI. CDR3 in DNA: TGTGCCAGCTCACCATGGGAGGATAGTTACGAGCAGTACTTC. Its protein product is CASSPWEDSYEQYF.

This clone was counted once. The chain uses TRBV7-2 and TRBJ2-1; TRBD2 might be the D (5 bases). V gave up 2 bases and J gave up 0 bases, with 8 bases separating them. The CDR3 is 15 amino acids. The germline CDR1 and CDR2 sequences are SGHTA and FQGNSA. The DNA of the CDR3 is TGTGCCAGCAGCTTATCCCGGGACTCCTACAATGAGCAGTTCTTC. Translated, it gives CASSLSRDSYNEQFF.

V is TRBV19 and J is TRBJ2-4; 10 bases map to TRBD2. Unmatched junction bases numbered 5, after V lost 3 bases and J lost 0 bases. The CDR3 is 17 amino acids. CDR1 is LNHDA, CDR2 SQIVND, per germline (reference sequence). CDR3 amino acids: CASSIGSGGGAKNIQYF. CDR3 bases: TGTGCCAGTAGTATCGGGAGCGGGGGGGGAGCCAAAAACATTCAGTACTTC.

The genes are TRBV19 and TRBJ2-3, with 12 positions matching TRBD2. With 5 bases clipped from V and 0 bases from J, the junction kept 6 bases outside the gene matches. The CDR3 sequence is 17 residues long. CDR1 LNHDA and CDR2 SQIVND come from the germline V gene (reference sequence). Here the CDR3 DNA reads TGTGCCAGTAGTTCGACTAGCGGGGGTGTTAGCACAGATACGCAGTATTTT. Amino acids: CASSSTSGGVSTDTQYF.

The chain uses TRBV5-4 and TRBJ1-2; D unclear. Trimming pared 0 bases from V and 1 base from J, leaving 4 bases between. The CDR3 is 13 residues long. Per the germline V gene, CDR1 is SGHNT and CDR2 is YYREEE (reference sequence). CDR3 DNA sequence: TGTGCCAGCAGCTTGGCGATTAACTATGGCTACACCTTC. Translation: CASSLAINYGYTF.

V is TRBV28 and J is TRBJ2-7; D is ambiguous. CDR3 length: 12 residues. Germline V lookup: CDR1 MDHEN, CDR2 SYDVKM. V was pared by 8 bases and J by 7 bases, with 15 bases between. This chain's CDR3 is CASGILLGEQYV. The CDR3 bases are TGTGCCAGCGGTATTTTACTGGGAGAGCAGTACGTC.

The chain uses TRBV19 and TRBJ2-4; D gene uncertain. CDR1 and CDR2 from the germline V gene are LNHDA and SQIVND (reference sequence). The CDR3 spans 14 residues. V dropped 1 base and J dropped 7 bases, with 11 bases sitting between them. The DNA for the CDR3 is TGTGCCAGTAGTATAGGGCGCATAGGGAACATTCAGTACTTC. Translated, it gives CASSIGRIGNIQYF.

This sequence joins TRBV6-5 and TRBJ1-4; D gene uncertain. The CDR3 covers 14 residues. CDR1 is MNHEY and CDR2 is SVGAGI in the germline V gene. With 6 bases removed from V and 1 base from J, the gap between germline ends came to 9 bases. In DNA, the CDR3 is TGTGCCAGCAGGCAAGGGTTAACTAATGAAAAACTGTTTTTT. It translates to CASRQGLTNEKLFF.

This clone has more than one count but fewer than ten. The CDR3 bases are TGTGCCAGCAGCTCAGGACAGCGGAACACCGGGGAGCTGTTTTTT. Translated, it gives CASSSGQRNTGELFF. This chain uses TRBV9 with TRBJ2-2, with D maybe TRBD1 (6 bases). Germline lookup yields CDR1 SGDLS and CDR2 YYNGEE. V was pared by 4 bases and J by 1 base, with 11 bases between. The CDR3 extends over 15 amino acids.

The chain employs TRBV4-1 and TRBJ2-5; 7 bases fit TRBD1. V trimming: 3 bases; J trimming: 2 bases; junction bases outside the gene matches: 12. Germline CDR1 reads MGHRA; CDR2 reads YSYEKL. The CDR3 loop spans 17 amino acids. The CDR3 nucleotides are TGCGCCAGCAGCCAGGGACCGGGACAGAGAAGACAAGAGACCCAGTACTTC. It specifies CASSQGPGQRRQETQYF.

The rearrangement uses TRBV7-2 and TRBJ2-5; TRBD2 might be the D (7 bases). The CDR3 runs to 14 residues. Germline V CDR1 and CDR2: SGHTA, FQGNSA. The V and J ends lost 1 base and 5 bases respectively, with 11 bases between them. CDR3 DNA sequence: TGTGCCAGCAGCTTAGGGTGGGGGGGCGAGACCCAGTACTTC. Protein sequence: CASSLGWGGETQYF.

The chain joins TRBV20-1 to TRBJ1-1; a possible D gene is TRBD1 (5 bases). The CDR3 loop spans 11 amino acids. The V end lost 8 bases, the J end lost 6 bases, and 13 bases lay between the germline ends. CDR1 DFQATT and CDR2 SNEGSKA come from the germline V gene (reference sequence). The CDR3 loop is CSPSEGPEAFF. DNA for the CDR3: TGCAGTCCCAGCGAGGGGCCTGAAGCTTTCTTT.

The gene calls are TRBV11-3 and TRBJ2-7, with D unclear. V was clipped by 5 bases and J by 0 bases, with 14 bases between them. Looked up from germline, CDR1 is SGHNT and CDR2 is YENEEA. This CDR3 region has 15 residues. CDR3 amino acids: CASSPGFGFSYEQYF. As DNA, the CDR3 is TGTGCCAGCAGCCCCGGGTTTGGCTTCTCCTACGAGCAGTACTTC.